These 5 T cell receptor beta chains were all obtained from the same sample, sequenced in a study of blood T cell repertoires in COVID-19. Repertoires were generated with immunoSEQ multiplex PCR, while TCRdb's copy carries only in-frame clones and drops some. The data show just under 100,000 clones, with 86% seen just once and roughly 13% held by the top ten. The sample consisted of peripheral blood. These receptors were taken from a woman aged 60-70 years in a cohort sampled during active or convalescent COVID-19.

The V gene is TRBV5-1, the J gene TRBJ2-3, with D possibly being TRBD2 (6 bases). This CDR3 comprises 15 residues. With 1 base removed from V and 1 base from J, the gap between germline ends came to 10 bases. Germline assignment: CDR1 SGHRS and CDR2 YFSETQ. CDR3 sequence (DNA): TGCGCCAGCAGCTTGCCGTCGGGGGGCACAGATACGCAGTATTTT. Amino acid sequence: CASSLPSGGTDTQYF.

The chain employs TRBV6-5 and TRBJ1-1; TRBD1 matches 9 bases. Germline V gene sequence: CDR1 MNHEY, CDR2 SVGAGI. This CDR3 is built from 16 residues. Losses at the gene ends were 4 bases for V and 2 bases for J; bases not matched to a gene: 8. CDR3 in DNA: TGTGCCAGCAGTTTGTCCGGGACAGGGTTCAACACTGAAGCTTTCTTT. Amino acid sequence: CASSLSGTGFNTEAFF.

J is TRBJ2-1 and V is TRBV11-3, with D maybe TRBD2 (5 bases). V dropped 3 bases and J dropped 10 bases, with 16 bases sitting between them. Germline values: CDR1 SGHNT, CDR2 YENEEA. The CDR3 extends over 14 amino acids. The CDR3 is CASSFARGVKEQFF. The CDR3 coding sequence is TGTGCCAGCAGCTTCGCCCGGGGTGTAAAGGAGCAGTTCTTC.

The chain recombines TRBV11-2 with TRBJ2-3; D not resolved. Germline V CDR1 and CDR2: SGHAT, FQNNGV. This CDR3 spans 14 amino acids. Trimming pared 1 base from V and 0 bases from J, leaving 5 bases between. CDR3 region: CASSLGLSTDTQYF. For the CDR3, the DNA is TGTGCCAGCAGCTTAGGTCTAAGCACAGATACGCAGTATTTT.

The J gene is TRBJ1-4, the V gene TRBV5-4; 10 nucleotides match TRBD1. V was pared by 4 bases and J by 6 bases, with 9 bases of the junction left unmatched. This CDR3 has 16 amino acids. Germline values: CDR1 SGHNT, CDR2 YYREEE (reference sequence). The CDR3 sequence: CASSMTPGTGDEKLFF. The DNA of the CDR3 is TGTGCCAGCAGCATGACCCCCGGGACAGGGGATGAAAAACTGTTTTTT.